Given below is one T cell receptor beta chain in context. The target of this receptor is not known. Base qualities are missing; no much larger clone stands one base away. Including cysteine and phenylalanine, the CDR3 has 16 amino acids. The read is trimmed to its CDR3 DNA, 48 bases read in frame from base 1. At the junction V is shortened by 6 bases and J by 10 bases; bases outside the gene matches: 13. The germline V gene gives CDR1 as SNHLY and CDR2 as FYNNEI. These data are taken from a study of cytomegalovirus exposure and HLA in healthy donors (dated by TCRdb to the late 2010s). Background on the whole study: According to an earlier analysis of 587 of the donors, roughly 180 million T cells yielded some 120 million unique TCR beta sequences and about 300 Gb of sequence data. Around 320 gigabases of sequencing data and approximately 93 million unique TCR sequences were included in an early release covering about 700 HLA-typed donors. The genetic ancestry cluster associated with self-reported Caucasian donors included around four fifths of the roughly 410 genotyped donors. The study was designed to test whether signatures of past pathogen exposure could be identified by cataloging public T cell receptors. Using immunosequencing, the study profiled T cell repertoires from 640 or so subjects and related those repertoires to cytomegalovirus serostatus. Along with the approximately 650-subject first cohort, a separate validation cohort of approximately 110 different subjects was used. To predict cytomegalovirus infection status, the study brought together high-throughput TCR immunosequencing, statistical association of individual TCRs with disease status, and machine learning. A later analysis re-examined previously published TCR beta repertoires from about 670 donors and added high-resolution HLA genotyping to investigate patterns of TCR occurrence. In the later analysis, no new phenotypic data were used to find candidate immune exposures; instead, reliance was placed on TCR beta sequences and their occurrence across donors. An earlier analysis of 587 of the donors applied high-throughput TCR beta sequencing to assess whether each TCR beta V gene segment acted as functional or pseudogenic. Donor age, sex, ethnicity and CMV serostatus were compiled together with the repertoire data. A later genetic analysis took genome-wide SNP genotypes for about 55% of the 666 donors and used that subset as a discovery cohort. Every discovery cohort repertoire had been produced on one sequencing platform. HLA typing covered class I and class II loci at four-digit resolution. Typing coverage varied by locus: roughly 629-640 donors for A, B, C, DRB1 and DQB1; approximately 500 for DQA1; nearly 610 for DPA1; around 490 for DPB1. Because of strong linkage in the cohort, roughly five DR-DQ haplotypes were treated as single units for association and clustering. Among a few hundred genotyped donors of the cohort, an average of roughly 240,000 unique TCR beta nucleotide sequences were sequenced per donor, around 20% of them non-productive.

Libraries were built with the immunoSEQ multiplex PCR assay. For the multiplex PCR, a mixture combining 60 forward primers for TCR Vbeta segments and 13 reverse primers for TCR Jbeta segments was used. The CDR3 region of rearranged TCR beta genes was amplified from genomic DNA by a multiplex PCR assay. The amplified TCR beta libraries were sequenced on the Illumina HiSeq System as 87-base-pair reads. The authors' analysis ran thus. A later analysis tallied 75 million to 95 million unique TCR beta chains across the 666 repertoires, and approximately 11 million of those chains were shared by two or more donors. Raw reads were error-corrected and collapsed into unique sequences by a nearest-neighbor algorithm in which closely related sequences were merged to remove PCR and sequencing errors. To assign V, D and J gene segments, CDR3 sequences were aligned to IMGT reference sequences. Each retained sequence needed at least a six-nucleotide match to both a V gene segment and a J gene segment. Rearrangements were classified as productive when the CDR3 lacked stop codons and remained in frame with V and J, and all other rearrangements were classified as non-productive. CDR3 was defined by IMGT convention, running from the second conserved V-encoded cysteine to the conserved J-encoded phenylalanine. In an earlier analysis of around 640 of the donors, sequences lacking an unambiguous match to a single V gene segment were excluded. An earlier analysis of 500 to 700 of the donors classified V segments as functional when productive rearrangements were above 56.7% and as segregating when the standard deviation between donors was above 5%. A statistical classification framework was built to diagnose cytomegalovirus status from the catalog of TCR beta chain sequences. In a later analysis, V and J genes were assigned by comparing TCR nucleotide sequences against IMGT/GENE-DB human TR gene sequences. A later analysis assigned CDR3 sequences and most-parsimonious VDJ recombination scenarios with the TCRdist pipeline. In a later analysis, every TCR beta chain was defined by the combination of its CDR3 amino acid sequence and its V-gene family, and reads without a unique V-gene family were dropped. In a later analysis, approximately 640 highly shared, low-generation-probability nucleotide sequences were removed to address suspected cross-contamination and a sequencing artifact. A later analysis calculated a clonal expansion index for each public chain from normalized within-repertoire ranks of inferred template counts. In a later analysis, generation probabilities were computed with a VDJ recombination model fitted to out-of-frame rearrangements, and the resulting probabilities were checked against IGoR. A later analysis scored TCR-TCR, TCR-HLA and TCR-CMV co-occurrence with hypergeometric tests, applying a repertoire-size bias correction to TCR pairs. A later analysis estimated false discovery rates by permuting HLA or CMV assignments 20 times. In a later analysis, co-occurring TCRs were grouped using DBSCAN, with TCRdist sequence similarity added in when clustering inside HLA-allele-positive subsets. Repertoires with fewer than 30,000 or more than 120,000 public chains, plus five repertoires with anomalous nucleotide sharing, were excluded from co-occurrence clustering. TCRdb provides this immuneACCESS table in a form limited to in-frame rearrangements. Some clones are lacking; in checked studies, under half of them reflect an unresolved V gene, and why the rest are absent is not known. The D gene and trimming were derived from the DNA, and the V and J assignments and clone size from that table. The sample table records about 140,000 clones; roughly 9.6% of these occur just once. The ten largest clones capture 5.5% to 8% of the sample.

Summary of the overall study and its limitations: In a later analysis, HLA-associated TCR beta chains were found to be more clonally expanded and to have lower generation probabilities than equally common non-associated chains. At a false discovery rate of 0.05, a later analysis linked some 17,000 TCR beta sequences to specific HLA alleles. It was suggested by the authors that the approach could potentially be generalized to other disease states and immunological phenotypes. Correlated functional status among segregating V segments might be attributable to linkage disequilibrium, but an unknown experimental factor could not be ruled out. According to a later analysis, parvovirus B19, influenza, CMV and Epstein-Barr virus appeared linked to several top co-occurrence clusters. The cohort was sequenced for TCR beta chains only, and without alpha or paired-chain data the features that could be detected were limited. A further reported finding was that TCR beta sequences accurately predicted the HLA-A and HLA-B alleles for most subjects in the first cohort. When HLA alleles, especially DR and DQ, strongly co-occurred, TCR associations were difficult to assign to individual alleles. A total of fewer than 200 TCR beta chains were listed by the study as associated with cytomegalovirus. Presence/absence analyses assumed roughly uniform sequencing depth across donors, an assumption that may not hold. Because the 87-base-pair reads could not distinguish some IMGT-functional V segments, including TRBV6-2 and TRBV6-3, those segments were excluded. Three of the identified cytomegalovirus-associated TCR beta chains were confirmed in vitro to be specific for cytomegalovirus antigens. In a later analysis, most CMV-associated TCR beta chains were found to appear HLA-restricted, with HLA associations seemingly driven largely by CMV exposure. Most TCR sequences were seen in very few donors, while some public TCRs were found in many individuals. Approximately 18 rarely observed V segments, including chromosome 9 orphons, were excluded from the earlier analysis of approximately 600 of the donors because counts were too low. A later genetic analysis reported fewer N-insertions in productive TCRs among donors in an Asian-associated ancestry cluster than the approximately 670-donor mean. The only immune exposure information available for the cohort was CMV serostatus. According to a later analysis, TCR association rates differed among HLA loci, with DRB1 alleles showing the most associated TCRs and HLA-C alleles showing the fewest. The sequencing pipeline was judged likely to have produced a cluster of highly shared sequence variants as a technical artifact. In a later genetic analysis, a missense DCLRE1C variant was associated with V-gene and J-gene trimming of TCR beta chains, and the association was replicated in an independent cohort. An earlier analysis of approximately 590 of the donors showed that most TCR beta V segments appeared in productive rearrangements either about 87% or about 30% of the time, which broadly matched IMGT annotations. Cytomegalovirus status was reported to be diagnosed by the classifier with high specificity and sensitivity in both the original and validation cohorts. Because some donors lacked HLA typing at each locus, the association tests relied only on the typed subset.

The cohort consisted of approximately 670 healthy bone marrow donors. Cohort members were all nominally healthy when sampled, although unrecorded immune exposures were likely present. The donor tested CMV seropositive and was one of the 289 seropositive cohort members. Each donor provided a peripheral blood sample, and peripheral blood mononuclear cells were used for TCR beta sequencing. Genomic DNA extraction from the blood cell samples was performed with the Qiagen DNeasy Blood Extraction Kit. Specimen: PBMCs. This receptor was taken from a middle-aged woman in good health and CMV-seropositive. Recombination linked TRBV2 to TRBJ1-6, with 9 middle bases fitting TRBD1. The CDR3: CASRGQGSVLESPLHF. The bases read TGTGCCAGCAGAGGACAGGGGAGTGTTCTAGAGTCACCCCTCCACTTT.